Below are 29 T cell receptor beta chains sequenced from a single sample in a study of graft-versus-host responses after intestinal transplantation. Measured with immunoSEQ multiplex PCR; TCRdb has only the in-frame clones, and not every one. This table has roughly 99,000 clones, about 84% appearing once. Here the sequenced sample was PBMCs, taken 255 days after intestinal transplant. The receptors come from a human patient who received an intestinal transplant, so some T cells may come from the graft donor.

This chain links TRBV6-5 with TRBJ2-1; D unclear. Germline V gene lookup returns CDR1 MNHEY and CDR2 SVGAGI. CDR3 length: 12 amino acids. V lost 5 bases and J lost 5, with 7 bases in between. For the CDR3, the DNA is TGTGCCAGCAGTACTCTTAACAATGAGCAGTTCTTC. Encoded protein: CASSTLNNEQFF.

A word on this clone: Other DNA sequences in this specimen translate into the identical CDR3. The chain uses TRBV6-1 and TRBJ2-5; the match to TRBD2 covers 7 bases. With 0 bases clipped from V and 2 bases from J, the junction kept 21 bases outside the gene matches. The CDR3 loop spans 21 amino acids. Germline CDR1 is MNHNS and CDR2 is SASEGT. This chain's CDR3 is CASSEALWLRRLAVTQETQYF. CDR3 nucleotide sequence: TGTGCCAGCAGTGAAGCGCTGTGGCTGAGAAGACTAGCAGTTACACAAGAGACCCAGTACTTC.

The chain joins TRBV6-5 to TRBJ2-5, with D possibly being TRBD1 (5 bases). Deletions cut 6 bases from V and 3 bases from J, with 11 bases between. Germline V gene data show CDR1 as MNHEY and CDR2 as SVGAGI. The CDR3 runs to 13 residues. CDR3 in amino acids: CASSQGPKETQYF. The CDR3 DNA reads TGTGCCAGCAGCCAGGGCCCGAAAGAGACCCAGTACTTC.

CDR3 region: CASSTPPDRGYQETQYF. The CDR3 DNA sequence: TGTGCCAGCAGCACCCCCCCGGACAGGGGGTACCAAGAGACCCAGTACTTC. The gene calls are TRBV7-8 and TRBJ2-5; the match to TRBD1 covers 10 bases. The CDR3 covers 17 residues. J was trimmed by 0 bases and V by 5 bases; bases with no gene match: 9. In germline, CDR1 is SGHVS, CDR2 FQNEAQ.

V and J are TRBV11-1 and TRBJ2-7; D gene unclear. There are 14 residues in the CDR3. Per the germline V gene, CDR1 is SGHAT and CDR2 is FQDESV (reference sequence). Trimming shortened V by 1 base and J by 3 bases, and 10 bases separated the two germline ends. Here the CDR3 reads CASSLEGGNYEQYF. CDR3 bases: TGTGCCAGCAGCTTAGAGGGCGGAAACTACGAGCAGTACTTC.

This clone is medium-sized by share. CDR3: CASSVLAGADTQYF. The CDR3 nucleotides read TGTGCCAGCAGTGTTTTAGCGGGAGCAGATACGCAGTATTTT. The chain is built from TRBV6-4 and TRBJ2-3; 9 bases agree with TRBD2. The CDR3 totals 14 residues. The junction had 3 bases not matched to a gene; V was cut back by 4 bases and J by 4 bases. Germline V lookup: CDR1 MRHNA, CDR2 SNTAGT.

CDR3 residues: CASSQDRDRTPFGYTF. CDR3 DNA: TGCGCCAGCAGCCAAGACCGGGACAGGACTCCATTTGGATACACCTTC. The gene calls are TRBV4-1 and TRBJ1-2; 8 bases align to TRBD1. Losses at the gene ends were 0 bases for V and 11 bases for J; bases not matched to a gene: 14. From germline, CDR1 is MGHRA and CDR2 YSYEKL. The CDR3 runs to 16 residues.

This chain links TRBV9 with TRBJ1-2; 9 bases fit TRBD1. The length of the CDR3 is 15 residues. Germline assignment: CDR1 SGDLS and CDR2 YYNGEE. V was pared by 4 bases and J by 1 base, with 5 bases of the junction left unmatched. The CDR3 sequence is CASSPQGASNYGYTF. The CDR3 DNA reads TGTGCCAGCAGCCCACAGGGGGCAAGTAACTATGGCTACACCTTC.

The gene calls are TRBV27 and TRBJ2-2; the D gene is possibly TRBD1 (5 bases). Germline V gives CDR1 MNHEY, CDR2 SMNVEV (reference sequence). Trimming cost V 8 bases and J 3 bases, with 10 bases left between them. The CDR3 totals 13 residues. The CDR3 coding sequence is TGTGCCAGCGGGGCAGGGTACACCGGGGAGCTGTTTTTT. Amino acid sequence: CASGAGYTGELFF.

This clone occurred a few times. J is TRBJ2-1 and V is TRBV6-5; 7 nucleotides align to TRBD2. This CDR3 is built from 13 residues. Trimming cost V 6 bases and J 8 bases; bases outside gene matches: 7. Looked up from germline, CDR1 is MNHEY and CDR2 is SVGAGI. The chain's CDR3 is CASSEGGPYEQFF. The DNA for the CDR3 is TGTGCCAGCAGCGAGGGAGGGCCCTATGAGCAGTTCTTC.

This sequence joins TRBV4-1 and TRBJ1-1; the D is unclear. Looked up from germline, CDR1 is MGHRA and CDR2 is YSYEKL. The CDR3 has 13 residues. Trimming removed 0 bases from V and 7 bases from J, with 9 bases in between. DNA for the CDR3: TGCGCCAGCAGCCAAGATCGGTGGAGTGAAGCTTTCTTT. Residues: CASSQDRWSEAFF.

The genes are TRBV7-2 and TRBJ2-2; D unclear. Looked up from germline, CDR1 is SGHTA and CDR2 is FQGNSA. The CDR3 has 14 amino acids. Trimming removed 3 bases at V and 7 bases at J, with 12 bases between. Here the CDR3 DNA reads TGTGCCAGCAGCTTTAAGGGAATCCTCGGGGAGCTGTTTTTT. This sequence encodes CASSFKGILGELFF.

The chain joins TRBV4-1 to TRBJ2-1; TRBD1 matches at 12 bases. CDR3 length: 18 amino acids. The V gene end was trimmed by 0 bases and the J gene end by 7 bases; junction bases not matched to a gene: 10. The germline V gene encodes CDR1 MGHRA and CDR2 YSYEKL. This chain's CDR3 is CASSQDRPLGQGANEQFF. The CDR3 region has the DNA TGCGCCAGCAGCCAAGATCGTCCCCTGGGACAGGGGGCAAATGAGCAGTTCTTC.

The chain recombines TRBV6-6 with TRBJ2-1; possibly TRBD1 or TRBD2 for D (5 bases each). Trimming pared 5 bases from V and 2 bases from J, leaving 10 bases between. This CDR3 has 14 residues. CDR1 and CDR2 (germline): MNHNY, SVGAGI (reference sequence). In DNA, the CDR3 is TGTGCCAGCAGTCGCCGGGACGCCTACAATGAGCAGTTCTTC. Its translation is CASSRRDAYNEQFF.

The V call is TRBV5-4, the J call TRBJ2-1; perhaps TRBD1 as D (5 bases). Trimming cost V 5 bases and J 0 bases, with 18 bases left between them. This CDR3 is built from 17 residues. Germline V gene sequence: CDR1 SGHNT, CDR2 YYREEE (reference sequence). In DNA, the CDR3 is TGTGCCAGCAGTGGTCCCACAGGCGACCTCTCCTACAATGAGCAGTTCTTC. It encodes CASSGPTGDLSYNEQFF.

The sample holds a few counts of this clone. The chain combines TRBV6-5 with TRBJ1-1, with D possibly matching TRBD1 (6 bases). The CDR3 extends over 14 amino acids. V was pared by 5 bases and J by 3 bases, with 13 bases between. Germline V gives CDR1 MNHEY, CDR2 SVGAGI. The CDR3 spells CASSEQGGYTEAFF. Written as DNA, the CDR3 is TGTGCCAGCAGTGAACAGGGAGGTTACACTGAAGCTTTCTTT.

The gene calls are TRBV28 and TRBJ1-5; perhaps TRBD1 as D (5 bases). The CDR3 sequence is 13 residues long. The germline V gene has CDR1 MDHEN and CDR2 SYDVKM. Trimming took off 5 bases at V and 6 bases at J, with 11 bases between the two ends. CDR3 protein: CASSPGSPQPQHF. The CDR3 region has the DNA TGTGCCAGCAGTCCAGGGTCCCCTCAGCCCCAGCATTTT.

This sequence joins TRBV23-1 and TRBJ1-4; unclear D gene. TRBV23-1 is treated as an ORF (open reading frame) with a function not yet certain. The V end lost 7 bases, the J end lost 0 bases, and 15 bases lay between the germline ends. The CDR3 runs to 16 residues. The CDR3 region has the DNA TGCGCCAGCACTCAGACCTCGTGTGCAACTAATGAAAAACTGTTTTTT. It translates to CASTQTSCATNEKLFF.

The chain links TRBV7-9 to TRBJ2-3; the match to TRBD2 covers 8 bases. Trimming at V came to 4 bases and at J to 5 bases, leaving 8 bases not matched to a gene. The germline V gene has CDR1 SEHNR and CDR2 FQNEAQ (reference sequence). This CDR3 has 15 residues. CDR3 sequence (DNA): TGTGCCAGCAGCTCTCGGGGGGGCCCTGAAGATACGCAGTATTTT. Its translation: CASSSRGGPEDTQYF.

The J gene is TRBJ1-5, the V gene TRBV2; maybe TRBD1 (5 bases). V was trimmed by 6 bases and J by 0 bases, leaving 12 bases between them. The CDR3 spans 15 residues. Germline lookup yields CDR1 SNHLY and CDR2 FYNNEI. CDR3 sequence: CASSLDSYSNQPQHF. The CDR3 nucleotides read TGTGCCAGCAGCTTAGACAGTTATAGCAATCAGCCCCAGCATTTT.

The chain uses TRBV7-9 and TRBJ2-1, with D perhaps TRBD1 (6 bases). In germline, CDR1 is SEHNR, CDR2 FQNEAQ (reference sequence). This CDR3 comprises 14 residues. V lost 5 bases and J lost 4, with 12 bases in between. The CDR3 region has the DNA TGTGCCAGCAGCCGTCGACAGGAGTACAATGAGCAGTTCTTC. Its protein is CASSRRQEYNEQFF.

DNA of the CDR3: TGTGCCAGCAGTGAAGCTCACAGGGGTTGGCAGAATTCACCCCTCCACTTT. This encodes CASSEAHRGWQNSPLHF. The chain links TRBV2 to TRBJ1-6; 7 positions match TRBD1. The V gene's germline CDR1 is SNHLY and CDR2 FYNNEI. This CDR3 has 17 residues. With V trimmed by 0 bases and J by 7 bases, 9 bases remained unmatched.

The rearrangement links TRBV29-1 to TRBJ2-6, with TRBD2 identical over 13 bases. This CDR3 comprises 17 residues. CDR1 and CDR2 from the germline V gene are SQVTM and ANQGSEA. Germline trimming cut 5 bases from V and 0 bases from J; bases unmatched to any gene: 4. The CDR3 here is CSVTGTSGTSGANVLTF. The CDR3, as DNA: TGCAGCGTTACCGGGACTAGCGGGACCTCTGGGGCCAACGTCCTGACTTTC.

The chain is built from TRBV30 and TRBJ2-7; D possibly uses TRBD1 or TRBD2 (6 bases each). Trimming left V 5 bases short and J 2 bases short, with 16 bases between. Germline V gene data show CDR1 as GTSNPN and CDR2 as SVGIG (reference sequence). The CDR3 sequence is 14 residues long. CDR3 DNA sequence: TGTGCCTGGGACCTGGCTGGGGGGCCCTACGAGCAGTACTTC. Protein product: CAWDLAGGPYEQYF.

The DNA for the CDR3 is TGTGCCAGCAGTTTCCTGACAGGGGGCTCCTACGAGCAGTACTTC. Translation: CASSFLTGGSYEQYF. The genes are TRBV6-5 and TRBJ2-7; TRBD1 matches 9 bases. The CDR3 length is 15 residues. The V gene end was trimmed by 4 bases and the J gene end by 0 bases; junction bases not matched to a gene: 4. The V gene's germline CDR1 is MNHEY and CDR2 SVGAGI.

The chain employs TRBV28 and TRBJ1-4; D call uncertain. The CDR3 is 12 residues long. The V end lost 6 bases, the J end lost 6 bases, and 8 bases lay between the germline ends. Germline-derived CDR1 and CDR2 are MDHEN and SYDVKM. CDR3 loop: CASRVGYEKLFF. The CDR3, as DNA: TGTGCCAGCAGGGTGGGCTATGAAAAACTGTTTTTT.

The chain uses TRBV27 and TRBJ1-1; a weak D match, TRBD1 (5 bases). Trimming took off 7 bases at V and 6 bases at J, with 12 bases between the two ends. The CDR3 consists of 12 residues. Per germline, CDR1 MNHEY and CDR2 SMNVEV (reference sequence). The CDR3 coding sequence is TGTGCCAGCACGGGGGGGAGCGCTGAAGCTTTCTTT. Translated, it gives CASTGGSAEAFF.

This sequence joins TRBV28 and TRBJ2-2; 7 positions match TRBD1. This CDR3 is built from 15 residues. CDR1 is MDHEN, CDR2 SYDVKM, per germline. The J segment lost 0 bases and the V segment lost 4 bases, leaving 2 bases of the junction unmatched. CDR3 region: CASSSQGANTGELFF. As DNA, the CDR3 is TGTGCCAGCAGTTCTCAGGGGGCGAACACCGGGGAGCTGTTTTTT.

This clone was detected a few times. The chain recombines TRBV10-1 with TRBJ1-4; D is ambiguous. Germline CDR1 is WNHNN and CDR2 is SYGVQD (reference sequence). CDR3 length: 15 residues. Trimming removed 2 bases from V and 5 bases from J, with 12 bases in between. The DNA of the CDR3 is TGCGCCAGCAGTGAGGGGCAGACCAAGAATGAAAAACTGTTTTTT. It codes for CASSEGQTKNEKLFF.